The clone carrying this T cell receptor beta chain has ten or more counts. J gave up 0 bases and V 2 bases, and 6 bases lay outside the gene matches. The CDR3 runs to 17 residues. Germline loops: CDR1 DFQATT, CDR2 SNEGSKA (reference sequence). This record comes from a study of T cells after yellow fever vaccination. At the level of the study: Any fraction with a low cell number was prepared using SMART-Seq v4 Ultra Low Input.

As TCR cDNA was made by 5'RACE template switching, a universal primer site and UMIs were added. MiXCR was run by TCRdb on the 5' RACE reads, yielding one entry per CDR3 protein. The sample lists about 230,000 distinct CDR3 sequences, about 7% seen once, with 1% to 1.2% in the top ten. The chain joins TRBV20-1 to TRBJ2-3; 12 nucleotides agree with TRBD2. The sequences come from CD4+ T cells sorted from PBMCs, collected on the day of the yellow fever booster vaccination. This TCR came from a man aged 30 to 45 who received the YFV17D yellow fever vaccine. The CDR3 region has the DNA TGCAGTGCTAGACGGCGCGGGACTAGCGGGAGCACAGATACGCAGTATTTT. Translating it yields CSARRRGTSGSTDTQYF.